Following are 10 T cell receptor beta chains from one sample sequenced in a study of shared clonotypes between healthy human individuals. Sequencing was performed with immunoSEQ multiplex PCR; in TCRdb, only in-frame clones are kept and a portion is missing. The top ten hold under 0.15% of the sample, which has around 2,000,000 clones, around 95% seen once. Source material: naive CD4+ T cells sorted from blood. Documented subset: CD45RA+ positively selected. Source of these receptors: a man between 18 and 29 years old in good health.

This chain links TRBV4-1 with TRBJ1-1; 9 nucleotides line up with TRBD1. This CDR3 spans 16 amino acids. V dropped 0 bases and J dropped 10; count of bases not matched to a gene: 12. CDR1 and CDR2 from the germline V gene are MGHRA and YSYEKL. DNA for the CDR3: TGCGCCAGCAGCCAAGATGAGGACAGGGGACTCGTTATAGCTTTCTTT. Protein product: CASSQDEDRGLVIAFF.

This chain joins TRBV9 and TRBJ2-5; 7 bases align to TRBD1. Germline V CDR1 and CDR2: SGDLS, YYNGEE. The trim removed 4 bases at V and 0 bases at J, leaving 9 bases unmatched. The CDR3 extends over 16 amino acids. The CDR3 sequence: CASSPATGRYQETQYF. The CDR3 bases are TGTGCCAGCAGCCCAGCGACAGGGCGCTACCAAGAGACCCAGTACTTC.

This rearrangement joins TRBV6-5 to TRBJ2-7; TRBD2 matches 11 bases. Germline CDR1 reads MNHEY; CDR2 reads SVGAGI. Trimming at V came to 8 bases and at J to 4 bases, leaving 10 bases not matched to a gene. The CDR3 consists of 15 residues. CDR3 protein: CASGPRLAGKYEQYF. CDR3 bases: TGTGCCAGCGGACCGAGACTAGCGGGAAAGTACGAGCAGTACTTC.

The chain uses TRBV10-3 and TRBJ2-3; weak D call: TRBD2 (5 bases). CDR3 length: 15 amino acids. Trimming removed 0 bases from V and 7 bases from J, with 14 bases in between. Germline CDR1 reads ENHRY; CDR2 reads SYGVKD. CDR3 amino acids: CAISESRALLNTQYF. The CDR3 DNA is TGTGCCATCAGTGAGTCGCGGGCACTATTGAATACGCAGTATTTT.

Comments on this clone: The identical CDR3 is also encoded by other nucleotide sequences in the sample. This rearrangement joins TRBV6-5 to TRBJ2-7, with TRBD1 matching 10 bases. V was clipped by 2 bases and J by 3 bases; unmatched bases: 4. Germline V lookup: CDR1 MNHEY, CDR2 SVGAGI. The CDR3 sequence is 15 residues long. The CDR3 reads CASSYRDRGLYEQYF. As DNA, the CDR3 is TGTGCCAGCAGTTACAGGGACAGGGGCCTCTACGAGCAGTACTTC.

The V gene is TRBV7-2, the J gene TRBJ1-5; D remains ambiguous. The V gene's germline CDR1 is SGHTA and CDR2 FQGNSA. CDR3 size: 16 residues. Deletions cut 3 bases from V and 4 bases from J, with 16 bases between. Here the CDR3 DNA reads TGTGCCAGCAGCTTGAATGGGAGGGTGATGAATCAGCCCCAGCATTTT. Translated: CASSLNGRVMNQPQHF.

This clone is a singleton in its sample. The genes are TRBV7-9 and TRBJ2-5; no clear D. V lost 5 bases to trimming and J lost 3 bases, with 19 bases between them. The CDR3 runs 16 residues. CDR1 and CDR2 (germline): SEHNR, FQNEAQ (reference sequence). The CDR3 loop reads CASSPTKAVLKETQYF. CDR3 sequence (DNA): TGTGCCAGCAGCCCGACCAAGGCAGTACTAAAAGAGACCCAGTACTTC.

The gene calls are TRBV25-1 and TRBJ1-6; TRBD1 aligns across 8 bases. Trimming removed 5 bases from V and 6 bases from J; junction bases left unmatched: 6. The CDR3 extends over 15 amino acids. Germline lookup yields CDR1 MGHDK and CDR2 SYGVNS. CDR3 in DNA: TGTGCCAGCAGTTGGGGACAGGCGACTAATTCACCCCTCCACTTT. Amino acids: CASSWGQATNSPLHF. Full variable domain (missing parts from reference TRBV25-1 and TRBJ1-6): EADIYQTPRYLVIGTGKKITLECSQTMGHDKMYWYQQDPGMELHLIHYSYGVNSTEKGDLSSESTVSRIRTEHFPLTLESARPSHTSQYLCASSWGQATNSPLHFGNGTRLTVT.

As DNA, the CDR3 is TGCGCCAGCAGCTTGGCGACACCGGGACTAGGGGGCGGGGACAATGAGCAGTTCTTC. Protein: CASSLATPGLGGGDNEQFF. This chain uses TRBV5-1 with TRBJ2-1; tentatively, D is TRBD2 (8 bases). The CDR3 length is 19 residues. Germline CDR1 is SGHRS and CDR2 is YFSETQ. V was shortened by 0 bases and J by 5 bases, with 24 bases between the two germline ends.

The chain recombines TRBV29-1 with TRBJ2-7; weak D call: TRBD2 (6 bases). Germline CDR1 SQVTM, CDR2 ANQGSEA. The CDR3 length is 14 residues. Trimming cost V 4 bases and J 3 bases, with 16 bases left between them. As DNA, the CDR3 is TGCAGCGTTGGCCCCCGGGGCGGGGACTACGAGCAGTACTTC. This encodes CSVGPRGGDYEQYF.